This T cell receptor beta chain appears in the sequencing data of a study of cytomegalovirus exposure and HLA in healthy donors. About the research overall: For the approximately 360 genotyped donors, 75% to 90% fell within the Caucasian-associated ancestry cluster. Study-wide results and caveats: DRB1 had the most TCR associations and HLA-C the fewest, a later analysis found, with rates varying by HLA locus. Later analysis reportedly placed an Asian-associated ancestry cluster below the roughly 680-donor mean in N-insertions.

The CDR3 consists of 13 residues. V was cut by 4 bases and J by 2 bases, with 12 bases left in between. Germline V CDR1 and CDR2: SQVTM, ANQGSEA. With respect to this clone: Its target is unknown.

The PCR made use of 60 Vbeta and 13 Jbeta primers. Profiled with immunoSEQ multiplex PCR; TCRdb holds only in-frame clones, not every one. This repertoire shows roughly 200,000 clones, approximately 80% found once; its top ten account for 2.9%. The chain combines TRBV29-1 with TRBJ2-7; possible D gene TRBD1, 6 bases. The sample was PBMCs. This clonotype originated in a female donor in good health and CMV-seronegative. The chain's CDR3 is CSVVAQGPYEQYF. Written as DNA, the CDR3 is TGCAGCGTTGTTGCCCAGGGGCCCTACGAGCAGTACTTC.